A selection of T cell receptor beta chains follows, all from one sample in a study of neurological immune-mediated disorders. TCRdb re-analysed the 5' RACE reads in MiXCR, keeping a single row per CDR3 protein. The repertoire has more than 75,000 distinct CDR3 sequences, 4.3% of them found once; the top ten carry 5% to 6%. The sequenced sample consisted of PBMCs. The receptors were gathered from a woman aged 55-70 years with multiple sclerosis. Both conserved end residues are part of each CDR3. The D gene is left open where the match is weak.

D gene | V gene | CDR3 protein
TRBD1 | TRBV4-1 | CASGYVSGGRGQEEQYF
TRBD1 | TRBV12-3/TRBV12-4 | CASTLGAGGSEQFF
NA | TRBV9 | CASSVTGGDYNEQFF
NA | TRBV5-1 | CASSITAMGTEAFF
NA | TRBV12-3/TRBV12-4 | CASSGSSSYEQYF
NA | TRBV5-1 | CASRLTRLGYNEQFF
TRBD1 | TRBV6-5 | CASRSGGGGGRLTEAFF
NA | TRBV7-9 | CASRHSNTGELFF
NA | TRBV29-1 | CSVEDPGTDTQYF
TRBD2 | TRBV5-1 | CASRREGGGYNEQFF
NA | TRBV6-6 | CASSPTHGGRTEAFF
TRBD1 | TRBV6-2/TRBV6-3 | CASRPGQRFGNTIYF
NA | TRBV2 | CATDSQGYEQYF
TRBD1 | TRBV5-1 | CASSGNRGETQYF
NA | TRBV7-9 | CASIFPGTSTDTQYF
NA | TRBV12-3/TRBV12-4 | CASSYMEVAKNIQYF
TRBD1 | TRBV7-2 | CASSPTGAGGEKLFF
NA | TRBV4-1 | CASSQRPLRGVTEAFF
NA | TRBV12-3/TRBV12-4 | CASGTENTGELFF
NA | TRBV5-1 | CASRDSLQGPTGELFF
NA | TRBV5-1 | CASSLRGTSLSSYNSPLHF
NA | TRBV20-1 | CSARDRLEKLFF
TRBD2 | TRBV5-1 | CASSLAPSGSYEQYF
NA | TRBV10-2 | CASSKRSRDTQYF
NA | TRBV28 | CASSPVSSPLHF
NA | TRBV4-1 | CASSQDTGHGYTF
NA | TRBV2 | CASRRETGASTDTQYF
NA | TRBV9 | CASSGGTTVNTGELFF
NA | TRBV5-1 | CASSQASTSTDTQYF
NA | TRBV5-1 | CASSSRGGGQETQYF
NA | TRBV28 | CASSLSGPLGPDTQYF
TRBD1 | TRBV3-1 | CASSQLPGQGNSPLHF
TRBD2 | TRBV5-1 | CASSLGASGGEETQYF
NA | TRBV4-2 | CASSQDNSPLHF
NA | TRBV5-6 | CASSYGTPGYTF
TRBD2 | TRBV4-1 | CASSLAAGGSSTDTQYF
NA | TRBV29-1 | CSVETSGANVLTF
NA | TRBV5-1 | CASPTTRGTEAFF
NA | TRBV12-3/TRBV12-4 | CASPGQFF
NA | TRBV5-1 | CASSKGQGIEKLFF
NA | TRBV6-4 | CASSVGGDQPQHF
NA | TRBV20-1 | CSARGPSYNEQFF
NA | TRBV20-1 | CSATPPASLNSPLHF
NA | TRBV12-3/TRBV12-4 | CASSGENRDGGYTF
NA | TRBV7-8 | CASSLMQGTYEQYF